This TCR beta chain emerged from a study of blood T cell repertoires in COVID-19 (dated by TCRdb to 2019 to 2021). Study-wide context: The collaborator samples originated in the United States, Italy and Spain and spanned the acute and convalescent phases of COVID-19. Subjects who had been exposed to COVID-19, were actively infected with it, or had recovered from it provided the deeply sampled blood TCRbeta repertoires that made up the dataset. The samples were drawn from two sources: the first 160 participants of the ongoing ImmuneRACE study, and 950 to 1,500 subjects contributed by 6 global collaborators. The material from the prospective study consisted of cDNA or gDNA derived from T cells, B-cell-depleted T cells, or PBMCs. Where HLA class I and class II types were available, the types were taken from metadata supplied by the sample provider, not from assay-based typing. The sample metadata nearly always contained a de-identified subject ID, COVID-19 status, age in years and sex. A freely available public database, intended as a resource for researchers studying the immune response to SARS-CoV-2, is where the repertoires were released. Summary of the overall study and its limitations: The quantity of clinical and demographic metadata differed by source and by participant and was supplied without curation.

Whole blood was collected in K2EDTA tubes by collaborating institutions according to the institutions' own protocols. For TCRbeta analysis, collaborators shipped samples as frozen whole blood, isolated PBMCs, or DNA extracted from either of those sample types. With respect to this clone: Its antigen is still unknown. No much larger clone is present one base from it, and per-base qualities are unavailable.

The immunoSEQ Assay, a bias-controlled multiplex PCR, was used to amplify TCRbeta CDR3 regions from genomic DNA. In the paper's pipeline: Within the assay, amplification of reference gene primers was used to estimate how many nucleated cells each sample contained. Sequence reads were collapsed and filtered to measure the absolute abundance of every unique TCRbeta CDR3 rearrangement. Productive Simpson clonality was computed per sample as the square root of Simpson's diversity index over productive rearrangements. TCRdb re-hosts the immuneACCESS table, in-frame sequences only. Its copies lack some clones; in the studies checked, an unresolved V gene accounts for under half of them, and the cause for the rest is not known. The V and J calls and the clone size are those of that table, but D and trimming were determined from the DNA. In all, the sample holds about 200,000 clones, and approximately 88% of those were seen once. Clones ranked in the top ten supply about 27% of the sample.

The source of this sequence is a middle-aged man with acute or convalescent COVID-19. What was sequenced was peripheral blood.

The CDR3 reads as follows: CASSYSKESEQYF. The DNA reads as follows: TGTGCCAGCAGTTACTCGAAGGAGTCCGAGCAGTACTTC. Recombination linked TRBV6-5 to TRBJ2-7; the D gene is unclear. CDR1 MNHEY and CDR2 SVGAGI are derived from the germline V gene. The trim is 0 bases for V and 6 bases for J, with a gap of 9 bases between the germline ends. Inclusive of the bounding cysteine and phenylalanine, the CDR3 is 13 residues long. The DNA shown is the 39-base CDR3, in frame from base 1.